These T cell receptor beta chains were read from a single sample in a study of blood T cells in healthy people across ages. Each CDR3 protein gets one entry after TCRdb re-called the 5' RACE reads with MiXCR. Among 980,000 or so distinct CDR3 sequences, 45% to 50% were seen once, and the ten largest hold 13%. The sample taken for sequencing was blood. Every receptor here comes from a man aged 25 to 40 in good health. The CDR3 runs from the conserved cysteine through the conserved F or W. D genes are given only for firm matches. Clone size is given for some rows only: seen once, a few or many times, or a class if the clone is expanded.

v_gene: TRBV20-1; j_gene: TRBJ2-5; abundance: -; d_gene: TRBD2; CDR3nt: TGCAGTGCGGGGGTTAGCGGGGGGGCCAAGACCCAGTACTTC; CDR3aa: CSAGVSGGAKTQYF
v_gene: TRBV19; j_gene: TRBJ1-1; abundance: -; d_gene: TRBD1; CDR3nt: TGTGCCAGTAGTCCGTGGGACAGGGGACACACTGAAGCTTTCTTT; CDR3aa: CASSPWDRGHTEAFF
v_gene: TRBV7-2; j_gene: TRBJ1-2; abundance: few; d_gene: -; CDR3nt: TGTGCCAGCAGCACAACGGGCTACTATGGCTACACCTTC; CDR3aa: CASSTTGYYGYTF
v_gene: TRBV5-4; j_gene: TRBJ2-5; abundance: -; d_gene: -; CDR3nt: TGTGCCAGCATCCTGGGGGCCAACAGGTATAAAGAGACCCAGTACTTC; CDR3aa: CASILGANRYKETQYF
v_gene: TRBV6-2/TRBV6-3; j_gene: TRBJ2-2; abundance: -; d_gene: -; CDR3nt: TGTGCCAGCAGTCCCTACAGGGTGGGGGCGAACACCGGGGAGCTGTTTTTT; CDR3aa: CASSPYRVGANTGELFF
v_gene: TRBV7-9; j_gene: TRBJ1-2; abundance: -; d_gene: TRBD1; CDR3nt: TGTGCCAGCAGCCCCCGGTGGGACAGGGACAACTATGGCTACACCTTC; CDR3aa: CASSPRWDRDNYGYTF
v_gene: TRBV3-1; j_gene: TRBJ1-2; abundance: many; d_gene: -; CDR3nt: TGTGCCAGCAGCCTTTGGAACTCTGGCTACACCTTC; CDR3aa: CASSLWNSGYTF
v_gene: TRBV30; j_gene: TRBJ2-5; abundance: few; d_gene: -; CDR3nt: TGTGCCTGGAGTGTAGGGGGACTCTACAATGAGCAGTACTTC; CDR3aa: CAWSVGGLYNEQYF
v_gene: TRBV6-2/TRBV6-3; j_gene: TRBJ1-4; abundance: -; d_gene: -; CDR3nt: TGTGCCAGCAGTTACTCGGGGACAAGGGAAGAAAAACTGTTTTTT; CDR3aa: CASSYSGTREEKLFF
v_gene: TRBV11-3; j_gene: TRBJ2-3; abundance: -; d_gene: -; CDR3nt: TGTGCCAGCAGCAAGAACAGGCGACAGACTTCTAGCACAGATACGCAGTATTTT; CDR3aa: CASSKNRRQTSSTDTQYF
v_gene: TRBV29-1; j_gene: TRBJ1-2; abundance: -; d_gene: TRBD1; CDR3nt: TGCAGCGTTGATGTGTGGGGACAGGGGGCCGGTGGCTACACCTTC; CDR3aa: CSVDVWGQGAGGYTF
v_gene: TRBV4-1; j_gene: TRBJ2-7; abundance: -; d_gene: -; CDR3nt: TGCGCCAGCAGCCAAGTCGCAGTGAGCTACGAGCAGTACTTC; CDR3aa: CASSQVAVSYEQYF
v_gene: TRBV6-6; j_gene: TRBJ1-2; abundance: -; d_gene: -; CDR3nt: TGTGCCAGCAGTTACTCTGGGGAGTATGGCTACACCTTC; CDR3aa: CASSYSGEYGYTF
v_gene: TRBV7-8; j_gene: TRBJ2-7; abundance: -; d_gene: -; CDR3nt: TGTGCCAGCAGCTTTTGGGAGGAGATCCGAGCCTACGAGCAGTACTTC; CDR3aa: CASSFWEEIRAYEQYF
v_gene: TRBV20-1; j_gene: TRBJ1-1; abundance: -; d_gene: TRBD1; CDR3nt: TGCAGTGCCCGGACAGGGGGGCCCGCTGAAGCTTTCTTT; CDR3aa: CSARTGGPAEAFF
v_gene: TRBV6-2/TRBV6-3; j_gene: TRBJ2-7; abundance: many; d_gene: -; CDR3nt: TGTGCCAGCACCCCGAATCCGGGACCCAGCTCCTACGAGCAGTACTTC; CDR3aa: CASTPNPGPSSYEQYF
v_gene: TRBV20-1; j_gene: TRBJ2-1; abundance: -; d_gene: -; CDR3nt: TGCAGTGCTAGAGGCCTTGAGGGGAATTACAATGAGCAGTTCTTC; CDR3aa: CSARGLEGNYNEQFF
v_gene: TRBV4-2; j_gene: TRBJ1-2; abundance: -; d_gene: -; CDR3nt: TGTGCCAGCAGGCCCGGGGCCTCCGACTATGGCTACACCTTC; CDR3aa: CASRPGASDYGYTF
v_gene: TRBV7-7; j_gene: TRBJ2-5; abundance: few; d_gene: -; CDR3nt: TGTGCTAGCGGAACAGGGGTCGAGACCCAGTACTTC; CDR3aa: CASGTGVETQYF
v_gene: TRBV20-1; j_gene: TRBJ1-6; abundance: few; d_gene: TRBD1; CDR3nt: TGCAGTGCTAGGATGGGACAGCCTAATTCACCCCTCCACTTT; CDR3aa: CSARMGQPNSPLHF
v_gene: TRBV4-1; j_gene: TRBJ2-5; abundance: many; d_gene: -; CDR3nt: TGCGCCAGCAGCCAAGGAGAGGGGTCGGAGACCCAGTACTTC; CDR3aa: CASSQGEGSETQYF
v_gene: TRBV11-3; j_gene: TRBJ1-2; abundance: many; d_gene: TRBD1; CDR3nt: TGTGCCAGCAGCTTACGGGACAGGGGGCCGGCTGACTATGGCTACACCTTC; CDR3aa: CASSLRDRGPADYGYTF
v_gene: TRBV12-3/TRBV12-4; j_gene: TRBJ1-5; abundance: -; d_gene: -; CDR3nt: TGTGCCAGCAGCCGAGGGGGAGGTCAGCCCCAGCATTTT; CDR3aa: CASSRGGGQPQHF
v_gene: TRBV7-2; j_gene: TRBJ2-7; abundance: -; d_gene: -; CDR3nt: TGTGCCAGCAGCCAGGACCCATCTACCTACGAGCAGTACTTC; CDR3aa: CASSQDPSTYEQYF
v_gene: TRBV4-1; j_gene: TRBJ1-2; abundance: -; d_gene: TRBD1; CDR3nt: TGCGCCAGCAGCCAAGACCGACAGGGAAGCGATTCTAACTATGGCTACACCTTC; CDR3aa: CASSQDRQGSDSNYGYTF
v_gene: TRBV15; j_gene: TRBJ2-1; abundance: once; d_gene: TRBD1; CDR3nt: TGTGCCACCAGCACACAGGGGTTTAAGGGCAATGAGCAGTTCTTC; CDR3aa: CATSTQGFKGNEQFF
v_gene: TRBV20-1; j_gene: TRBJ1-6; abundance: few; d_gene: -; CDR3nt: TGCAGTGCTAGAGATCCCGGGGGGGGGCTAAATTCACCCCTCCACTTT; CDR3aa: CSARDPGGGLNSPLHF
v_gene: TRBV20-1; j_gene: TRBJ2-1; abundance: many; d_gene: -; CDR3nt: TGCAGTGCTAGAGGGCTTAGCCTTATCTACAATGAGCAGTTCTTC; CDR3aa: CSARGLSLIYNEQFF
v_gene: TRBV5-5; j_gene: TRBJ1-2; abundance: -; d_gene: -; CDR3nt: TGTGCCAGCAGCTTGGAGGCTCGACCGCCCCTTAACTATGGCTACACCTTC; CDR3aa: CASSLEARPPLNYGYTF
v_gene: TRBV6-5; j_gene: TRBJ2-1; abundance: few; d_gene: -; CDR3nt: TGTGCCAGCAGCCCCACGGGGGCGGACAATGAGCAGTTCTTC; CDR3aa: CASSPTGADNEQFF
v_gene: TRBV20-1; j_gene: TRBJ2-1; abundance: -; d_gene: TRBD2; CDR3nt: TGCAGTGCCTTCGGACTAGCCCAATACAATGAGCAGTTCTTC; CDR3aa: CSAFGLAQYNEQFF
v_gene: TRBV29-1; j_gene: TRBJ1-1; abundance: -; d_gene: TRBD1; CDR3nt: TGCAGCGAGCGGGGACAGAGGAACACTGAAGCTTTCTTT; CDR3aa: CSERGQRNTEAFF
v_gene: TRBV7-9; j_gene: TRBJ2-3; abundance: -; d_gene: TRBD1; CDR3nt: TGTGCCAGCGTTCAGGGGGCATCTTACACAGATACGCAGTATTTT; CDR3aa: CASVQGASYTDTQYF
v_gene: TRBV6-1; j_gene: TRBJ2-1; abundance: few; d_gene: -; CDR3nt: TGTGCCAGCAGTGAAGAGCGGGTAGGTGGCAATGAGCAGTTCTTC; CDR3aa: CASSEERVGGNEQFF
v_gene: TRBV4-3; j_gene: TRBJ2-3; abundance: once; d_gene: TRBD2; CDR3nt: TGCGCCAGCAGCCAAGATCGGGCTAGCGGCCCCACAGATACGCAGTATTTT; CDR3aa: CASSQDRASGPTDTQYF
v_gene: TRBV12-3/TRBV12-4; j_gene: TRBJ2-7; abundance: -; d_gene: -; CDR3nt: TGTGCCAGCAGACAGACACGGAGCTCCTACGAGCAGTACTTC; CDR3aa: CASRQTRSSYEQYF
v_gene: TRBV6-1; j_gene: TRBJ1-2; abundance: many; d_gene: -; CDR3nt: TGTGCCAGCCGAGAGAGATCTTTGGCAGGGGATGGCTACACCTTC; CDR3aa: CASRERSLAGDGYTF
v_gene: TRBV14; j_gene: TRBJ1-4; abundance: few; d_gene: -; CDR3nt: TGTGCCAGCAGCCATCTAGGCCTCGGAGGAAATGAAAAACTGTTTTTT; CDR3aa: CASSHLGLGGNEKLFF
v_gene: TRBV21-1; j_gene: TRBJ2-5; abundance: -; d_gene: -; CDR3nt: TGTGCCAGCATCGAAGGGACAGGAGTGTACCAAGAGACCCAGTACTTC; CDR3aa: CASIEGTGVYQETQYF
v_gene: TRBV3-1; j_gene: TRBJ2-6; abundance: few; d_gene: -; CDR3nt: TGTGCCAGCAGCCAAGGGGGGCCGCTTGGGGCCAACGTCCTGACTTTC; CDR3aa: CASSQGGPLGANVLTF
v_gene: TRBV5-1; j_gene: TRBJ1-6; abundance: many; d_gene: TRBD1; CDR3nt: TGCGCCAGCAGCTTGAAGACAGGGAATAGTACACCCCTCCACTTT; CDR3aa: CASSLKTGNSTPLHF